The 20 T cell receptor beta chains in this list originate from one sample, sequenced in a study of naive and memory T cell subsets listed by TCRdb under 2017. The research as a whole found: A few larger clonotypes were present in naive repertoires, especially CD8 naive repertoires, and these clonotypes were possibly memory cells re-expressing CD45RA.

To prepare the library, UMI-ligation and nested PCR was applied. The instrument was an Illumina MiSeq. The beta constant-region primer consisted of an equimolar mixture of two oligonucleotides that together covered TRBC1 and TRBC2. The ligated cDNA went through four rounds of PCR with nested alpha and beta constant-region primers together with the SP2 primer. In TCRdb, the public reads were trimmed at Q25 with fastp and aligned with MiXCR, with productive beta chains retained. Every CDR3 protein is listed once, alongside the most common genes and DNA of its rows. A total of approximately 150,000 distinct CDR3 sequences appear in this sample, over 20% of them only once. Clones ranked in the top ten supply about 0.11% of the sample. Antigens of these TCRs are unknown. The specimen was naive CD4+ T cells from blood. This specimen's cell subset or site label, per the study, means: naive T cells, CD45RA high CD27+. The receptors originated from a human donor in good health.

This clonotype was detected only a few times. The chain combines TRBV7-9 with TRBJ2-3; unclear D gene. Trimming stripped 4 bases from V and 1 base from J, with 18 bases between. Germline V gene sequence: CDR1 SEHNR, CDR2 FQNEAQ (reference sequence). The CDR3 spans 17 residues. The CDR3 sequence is CASSSNLRSSRTDTQYF. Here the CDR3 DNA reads TGTGCCAGCAGCTCCAACCTCCGAAGCAGTCGCACAGATACGCAGTATTTT.

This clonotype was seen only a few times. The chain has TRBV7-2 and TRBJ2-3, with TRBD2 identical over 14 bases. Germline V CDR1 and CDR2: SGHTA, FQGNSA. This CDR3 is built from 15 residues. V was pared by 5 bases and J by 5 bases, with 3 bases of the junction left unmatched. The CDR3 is CASSIGLAGGDTQYF. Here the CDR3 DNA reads TGTGCCAGCAGCATCGGACTAGCGGGAGGAGATACGCAGTATTTT.

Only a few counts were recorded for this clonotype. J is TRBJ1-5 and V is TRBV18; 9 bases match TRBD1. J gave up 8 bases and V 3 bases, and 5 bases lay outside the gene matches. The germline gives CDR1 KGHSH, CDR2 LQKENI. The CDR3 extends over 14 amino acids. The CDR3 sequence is CASSPDRGRKPQHF. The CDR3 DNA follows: TGTGCCAGCTCACCCGACAGGGGGAGGAAGCCCCAGCATTTT.

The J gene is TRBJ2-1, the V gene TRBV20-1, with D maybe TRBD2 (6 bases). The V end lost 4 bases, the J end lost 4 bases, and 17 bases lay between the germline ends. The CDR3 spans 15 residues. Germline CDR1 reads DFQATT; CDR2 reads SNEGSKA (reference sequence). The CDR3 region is CSATSGGGGYNEQFF. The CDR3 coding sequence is TGCAGTGCTACCTCTGGCGGAGGAGGGTACAATGAGCAGTTCTTC.

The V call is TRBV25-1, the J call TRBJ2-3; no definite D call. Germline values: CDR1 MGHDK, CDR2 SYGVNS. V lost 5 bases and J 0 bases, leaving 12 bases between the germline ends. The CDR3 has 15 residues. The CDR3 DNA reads TGTGCCAGCAGTCGTTACAGAACTAGCACAGATACGCAGTATTTT. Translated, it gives CASSRYRTSTDTQYF.

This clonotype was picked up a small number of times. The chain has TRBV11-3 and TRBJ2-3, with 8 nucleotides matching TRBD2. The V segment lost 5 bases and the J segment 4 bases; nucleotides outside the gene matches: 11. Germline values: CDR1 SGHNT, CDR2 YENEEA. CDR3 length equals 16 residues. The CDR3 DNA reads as TGTGCCAGCAGCCCCTCCGGTGCGGGAGGCTCAGATACGCAGTATTTT. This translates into CASSPSGAGGSDTQYF. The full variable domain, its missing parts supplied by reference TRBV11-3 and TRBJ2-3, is EAGVVQSPRYKIIEKKQPVAFWCNPISGHNTLYWYLQNLGQGPELLIRYENEEAVDDSQLPKDRFSAERLKGVDSTLKIQPAELGDSAVYLCASSPSGAGGSDTQYFGPGTRLTVL.

This CDR3 is CATSDEASGSGNEQFF. The CDR3 nucleotides read TGTGCCACCAGTGATGAGGCTAGCGGGAGTGGGAATGAGCAGTTCTTC. The rearrangement uses TRBV24-1 and TRBJ2-1; 10 bases are a match to TRBD2. CDR3 length: 16 residues. Looked up from germline, CDR1 is KGHDR and CDR2 is SFDVKD. Losses at the gene ends were 3 bases for V and 7 bases for J; bases not matched to a gene: 8.

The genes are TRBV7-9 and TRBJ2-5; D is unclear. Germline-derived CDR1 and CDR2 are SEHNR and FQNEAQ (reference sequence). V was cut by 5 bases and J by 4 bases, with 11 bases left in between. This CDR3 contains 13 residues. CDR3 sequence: CASSPPSSETQYF. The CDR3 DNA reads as TGTGCCAGCAGCCCCCCATCTTCAGAGACCCAGTACTTC.

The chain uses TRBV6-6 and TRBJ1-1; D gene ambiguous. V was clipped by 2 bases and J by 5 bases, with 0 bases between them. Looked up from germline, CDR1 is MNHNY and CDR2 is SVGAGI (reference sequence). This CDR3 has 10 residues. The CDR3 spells CASSYTEAFF. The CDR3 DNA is TGTGCCAGCAGTTACACTGAAGCTTTCTTT.

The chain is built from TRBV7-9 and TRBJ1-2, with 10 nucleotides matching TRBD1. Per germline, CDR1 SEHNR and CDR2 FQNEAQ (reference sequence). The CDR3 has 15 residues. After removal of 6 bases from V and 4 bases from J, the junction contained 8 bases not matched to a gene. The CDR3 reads CASSQTGGASYGYTF. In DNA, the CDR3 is TGTGCCAGCAGTCAGACAGGGGGCGCAAGCTATGGCTACACCTTC.

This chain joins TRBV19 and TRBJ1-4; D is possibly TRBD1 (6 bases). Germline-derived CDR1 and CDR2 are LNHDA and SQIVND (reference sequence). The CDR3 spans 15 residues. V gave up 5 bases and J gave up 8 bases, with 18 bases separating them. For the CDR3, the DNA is TGTGCCAGTAGTCCCCCTCCGGACAGTCGGGAAAAACTGTTTTTT. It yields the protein CASSPPPDSREKLFF.

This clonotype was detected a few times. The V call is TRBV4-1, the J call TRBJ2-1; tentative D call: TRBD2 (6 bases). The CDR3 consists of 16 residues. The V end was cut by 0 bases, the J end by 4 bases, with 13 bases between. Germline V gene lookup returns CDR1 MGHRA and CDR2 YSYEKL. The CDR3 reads CASSQEVAAGYNEQFF. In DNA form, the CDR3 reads TGCGCCAGCAGCCAAGAGGTCGCGGCGGGGTACAATGAGCAGTTCTTC.

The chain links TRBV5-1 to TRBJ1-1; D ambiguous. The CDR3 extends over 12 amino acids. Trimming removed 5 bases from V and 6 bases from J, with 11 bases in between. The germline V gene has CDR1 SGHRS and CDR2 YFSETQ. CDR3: CASSSDGAEAFF. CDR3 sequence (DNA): TGCGCCAGCAGTTCGGACGGGGCTGAAGCTTTCTTT.

This CDR3 reads CASSLPTGELFF. CDR3 nucleotide sequence: TGTGCCAGCAGCTTACCAACCGGGGAGCTGTTTTTT. The chain combines TRBV7-8 with TRBJ2-2; D is undetermined. V lost 2 bases and J lost 5, with 3 bases in between. The CDR3 runs to 12 residues. Germline V CDR1 and CDR2: SGHVS, FQNEAQ.

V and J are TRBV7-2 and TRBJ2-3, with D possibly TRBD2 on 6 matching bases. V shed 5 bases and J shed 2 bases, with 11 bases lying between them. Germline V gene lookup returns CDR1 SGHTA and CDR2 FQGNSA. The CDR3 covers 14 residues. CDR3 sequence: CASSTVAATDTQYF. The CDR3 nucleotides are TGTGCCAGCAGCACCGTAGCGGCCACAGATACGCAGTATTTT.

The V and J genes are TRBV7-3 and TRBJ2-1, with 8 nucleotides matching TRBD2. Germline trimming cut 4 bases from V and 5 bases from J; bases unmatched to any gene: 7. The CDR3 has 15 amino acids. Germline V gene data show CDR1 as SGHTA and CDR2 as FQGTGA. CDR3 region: CASSSKRGSNNEQFF. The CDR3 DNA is TGTGCCAGCAGCTCTAAGCGGGGGTCGAACAATGAGCAGTTCTTC.

The CDR3: CATSDQRQTPEAFF. The CDR3 nucleotides are TGTGCCACCAGTGATCAGCGACAGACGCCTGAAGCTTTCTTT. The chain links TRBV24-1 to TRBJ1-1; D might be TRBD1 (5 bases). Trimming took off 3 bases at V and 6 bases at J, with 13 bases between the two ends. Looked up from germline, CDR1 is KGHDR and CDR2 is SFDVKD. The CDR3 loop spans 14 amino acids.

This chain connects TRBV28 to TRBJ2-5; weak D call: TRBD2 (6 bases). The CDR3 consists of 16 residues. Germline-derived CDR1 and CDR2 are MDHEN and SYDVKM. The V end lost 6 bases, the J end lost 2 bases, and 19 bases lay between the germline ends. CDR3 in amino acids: CASRTGGASAQETQYF. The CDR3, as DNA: TGTGCCAGCAGAACCGGCGGGGCTAGCGCGCAAGAGACCCAGTACTTC.

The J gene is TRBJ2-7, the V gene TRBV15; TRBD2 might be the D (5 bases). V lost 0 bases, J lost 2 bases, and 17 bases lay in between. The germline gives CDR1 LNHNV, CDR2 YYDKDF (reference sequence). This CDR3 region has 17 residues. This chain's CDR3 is CATSRDDGFGNTYEQYF. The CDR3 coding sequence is TGTGCCACCAGCAGAGATGACGGATTCGGGAATACCTACGAGCAGTACTTC.

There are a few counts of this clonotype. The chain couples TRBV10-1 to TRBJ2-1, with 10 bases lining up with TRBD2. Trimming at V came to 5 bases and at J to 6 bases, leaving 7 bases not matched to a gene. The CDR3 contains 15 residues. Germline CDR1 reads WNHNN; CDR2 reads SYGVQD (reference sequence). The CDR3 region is CASSLLAGVGNEQFF. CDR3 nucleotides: TGCGCCAGCAGTCTTCTAGCGGGAGTGGGCAATGAGCAGTTCTTC.